This T cell receptor beta chain was captured in a study of metastatic and nonmetastatic thyroid tumors. This CDR3 contains 15 residues. Trimming removed 2 bases at V and 6 bases at J, with 18 bases between. Germline V gene data show CDR1 as SGHTS and CDR2 as YDEGEE. TCRdb recomputed clones from the PCR reads via MiXCR. This table holds almost 35,000 clones, about a sixth found once. Until they underwent thyroid surgery, no patient had received any treatment. This clone was seen a handful of times. The specimen sequenced was blood. The clonotype originates from a female donor with papillary thyroid cancer or a benign thyroid nodule (not recorded which). Some clones in this sample may be carry-over from other donors' samples. This sequence joins TRBV5-8 and TRBJ2-7; D is perhaps TRBD1 or TRBD2 (5 bases each). The CDR3 protein is CASSFPGTHGGEQYF. The CDR3 nucleotides are TGTGCCAGCAGCTTTCCCGGGACCCATGGGGGCGAGCAGTACTTC.